This T cell receptor (beta chain) was observed in a study of T cells in Graves' hyperthyroidism and ophthalmopathy. Study-wide background: It was at initial diagnosis, before any treatment, that peripheral blood was collected.

The CDR3 totals 16 residues. The germline gives CDR1 KGHSH, CDR2 LQKENI. Trimming shortened V by 0 bases and J by 0 bases, and 9 bases separated the two germline ends. The authors obtained PBMCs from roughly 9.7 ml of fresh peripheral blood. Study-level points and caveats: In blood, most of the thyroid clonotypes expanded above 0.001 were also present.

Amplification yielded TCR beta CDR3 regions, with RNA transcripts as the source. RT-PCR in the first round (using the HTBI primer set) targeted the TCR CDR3. One entry per CDR3 protein results from TCRdb running MiXCR on the multiplex PCR reads. The sample yields 660,000 or so distinct CDR3 sequences, about 20% seen once. This clonotype showed up just a few times. Its antigen is undetermined. Sequencing used blood. This sequence originates from a man aged 30-40 years with Graves' ophthalmopathy. The chain uses TRBV18 and TRBJ2-1; D unresolved. CDR3 bases: TGTGCCAGCTCACCACCGTCCACATCCTCCTACAATGAGCAGTTCTTC. It yields the protein CASSPPSTSSYNEQFF. Filled out from reference TRBV18 and TRBJ2-1, the complete variable domain reads NAGVMQNPRHLVRRRGQEARLRCSPMKGHSHVYWYRQLPEEGLKFMVYLQKENIIDESGMPKERFSAEFPKEGPSILRIQQVVRGDSAAYFCASSPPSTSSYNEQFFGPGTRLTVL.